Listed here are 18 T cell receptor beta chains from one sample, sequenced in a study of T cells in Graves' hyperthyroidism and ophthalmopathy. It was RNA transcripts that yielded the amplified TCR beta CDR3 regions. The primer set for the first-round RT-PCR of the TCR CDR3 was HTBI. TCRdb re-called the multiplex PCR reads through MiXCR, storing one row per CDR3 protein. The sample records 480,000 or so distinct CDR3 sequences, approximately 14% being singletons. Sequencing used blood. These receptors were obtained from a woman aged 18 to 35 with Graves' hyperthyroidism.

In its sample, this clonotype was seen many times. The chain joins TRBV2 to TRBJ1-2; the D is unclear. Germline CDR1 is SNHLY and CDR2 is FYNNEI. V was shortened by 3 bases and J by 3 bases, with 14 bases between the two germline ends. The CDR3 is 15 residues long. CDR3 coding DNA: TGTGCCAGCAGTGATGGAACAGCCAACTACTATGGCTACACCTTC. This gives the protein CASSDGTANYYGYTF.

V is TRBV6-1 and J is TRBJ1-1; D unresolved. Trimming removed 1 base from V and 8 bases from J, with 5 bases in between. Per germline, CDR1 MNHNS and CDR2 SASEGT. The CDR3 spans 11 residues. CDR3 sequence (DNA): TGTGCCAGCAGTGAAGACCGGGAAGCTTTCTTT. It encodes CASSEDREAFF.

At least ten counts were recorded for this clonotype. V gene TRBV27 combines with J gene TRBJ2-5; D may correspond to TRBD1 or TRBD2 (5 bases each). Trimming pared 6 bases from V and 7 bases from J, leaving 18 bases between. CDR1 MNHEY and CDR2 SMNVEV come from the germline V gene (reference sequence). The length of the CDR3 is 14 residues. CDR3 bases: TGTGCCAGCAGCGGGACCCTTCCTTGGGGGACCCAGTACTTC. As protein: CASSGTLPWGTQYF.

This clonotype came up many times. The chain uses TRBV20-1 and TRBJ2-1, with TRBD2 matching over 10 bases. The CDR3 contains 15 residues. From germline, CDR1 is DFQATT and CDR2 SNEGSKA (reference sequence). Trimming took 3 bases from V and 8 from J; bases not matched to a gene: 10. CDR3 protein: CSASQTSGPRDEQFF. The CDR3 DNA reads TGCAGTGCTAGTCAGACTAGCGGGCCGCGGGATGAGCAGTTCTTC.

At least ten counts were recorded for this clonotype. The V call is TRBV7-3, the J call TRBJ2-1; 10 nucleotides agree with TRBD2. This CDR3 comprises 15 residues. The germline V gene has CDR1 SGHTA and CDR2 FQGTGA. After removal of 5 bases from V and 7 bases from J, the junction contained 8 bases not matched to a gene. The CDR3 DNA reads as TGTGCCAGCAGCGTACTAGCGGGGAATCGTAATGAGCAGTTCTTC. Encoded protein: CASSVLAGNRNEQFF.

This chain uses TRBV28 with TRBJ1-1; possibly TRBD1 for D (5 bases). The germline CDR1 and CDR2 sequences are MDHEN and SYDVKM. CDR3 length: 15 residues. V lost 5 bases, J lost 8 bases, and 21 bases lay in between. This CDR3 is CASSALRGGLPEAFF. CDR3 nucleotides: TGTGCCAGCAGTGCATTAAGGGGCGGACTTCCAGAAGCTTTCTTT.

This clonotype was recorded many times. The chain combines TRBV7-3 with TRBJ2-3, with D perhaps TRBD2 (6 bases). The V and J ends lost 4 bases and 3 bases respectively, with 8 bases between them. The germline gives CDR1 SGHTA, CDR2 FQGTGA. The CDR3 contains 13 residues. The CDR3 protein is CASSYAGTDTQYF. In nucleotides, the CDR3 is TGTGCCAGCAGCTACGCGGGGACAGATACGCAGTATTTT.

The rearrangement links TRBV5-6 to TRBJ2-7; D is perhaps TRBD1 or TRBD2 (5 bases each). Germline loops: CDR1 SGHDT, CDR2 YYEEEE. CDR3 length: 15 amino acids. The ends were cut back, 6 bases at V and 0 bases at J, with 16 bases in the middle. The CDR3 sequence is CASTPGQFSSYEQYF. The DNA of the CDR3 is TGTGCCAGCACCCCGGGGCAGTTTAGCTCCTACGAGCAGTACTTC.

The V call is TRBV24-1, the J call TRBJ2-5, with D possibly matching TRBD2 (7 bases). V was trimmed by 2 bases and J by 5 bases, leaving 20 bases between them. The CDR3 has 17 residues. Germline V CDR1 and CDR2: KGHDR, SFDVKD. The CDR3 sequence: CATSDSRRGGGLETQYF. The DNA for the CDR3 is TGTGCCACCAGTGATTCCCGCCGGGGAGGGGGGCTGGAGACCCAGTACTTC.

This clonotype was observed at least ten times. V is TRBV9 and J is TRBJ2-5; 8 bases align to TRBD2. In germline, CDR1 is SGDLS, CDR2 YYNGEE. The CDR3 length is 14 residues. The trim removed 3 bases at V and 3 bases at J, leaving 4 bases unmatched. CDR3 DNA sequence: TGTGCCAGCAGCGGACTAGCGTATGAAGAGACCCAGTACTTC. Its translation is CASSGLAYEETQYF.

This clonotype was recorded at least ten times. V gene TRBV3-1 combines with J gene TRBJ2-1, with TRBD1 identical over 9 bases. V trimming: 4 bases; J trimming: 3 bases; junction bases outside the gene matches: 10. CDR3 length: 17 amino acids. The germline V gene encodes CDR1 LGHDT and CDR2 YNNKEL (reference sequence). CDR3 sequence: CASSPKPGQGRYNEQFF. The CDR3 region has the DNA TGTGCCAGCAGCCCGAAGCCGGGACAGGGTCGCTACAATGAGCAGTTCTTC.

This clonotype was recorded many times. This chain links TRBV10-3 with TRBJ2-3, with a tentative D call TRBD2 (6 bases). With 8 bases removed from V and 4 bases from J, the gap between germline ends came to 25 bases. CDR3 size: 17 residues. Germline V gives CDR1 ENHRY, CDR2 SYGVKD. The CDR3 DNA is TGTGCCATCGGATGTCCAGCGGGCACCTCCTGGGCAGATACGCAGTATTTT. It specifies CAIGCPAGTSWADTQYF.

The chain joins TRBV7-2 to TRBJ1-4; D is unresolved. V was pared by 1 base and J by 7 bases, with 16 bases between. The CDR3 extends over 16 amino acids. The germline V gene encodes CDR1 SGHTA and CDR2 FQGNSA. DNA for the CDR3: TGTGCCAGCAGCTTAGTTCCTCAGACCCCGGGTGAAAAACTGTTTTTT. Protein sequence: CASSLVPQTPGEKLFF.

This clonotype was detected only a few times. Being one base from a much bigger clone, this may be a read error. This rearrangement joins TRBV11-3 to TRBJ2-7, with 13 bases fitting TRBD2. The CDR3 totals 17 residues. In germline, CDR1 is SGHNT, CDR2 YENEEA. DNA of the CDR3: TGTACCAGCAGCACCTACACTAGCGGGAGGGCGGCCTACGAGCAGTACTTC. This translates into CTSSTYTSGRAAYEQYF.

This clonotype was counted many times. CDR3 DNA sequence: TGTGCCAGCAGCCCTAGCGGGAGGGCAATCAATGAGCAGTTCTTC. Amino acid sequence: CASSPSGRAINEQFF. The chain joins TRBV11-3 to TRBJ2-1, with 12 positions matching TRBD2. CDR3 length equals 15 residues. Trimming took 5 bases from V and 6 from J; bases not matched to a gene: 5. Germline-derived CDR1 and CDR2 are SGHNT and YENEEA.

This clonotype was picked up many times. V usage is TRBV24-1 and J usage is TRBJ2-7, with D possibly being TRBD1 or TRBD2 (6 bases each). CDR3 length equals 15 residues. Germline assignment: CDR1 KGHDR and CDR2 SFDVKD. Trimming pared 2 bases from V and 5 bases from J, leaving 15 bases between. The CDR3 region is CATSDSPGGRDEQYF. CDR3 coding DNA: TGTGCCACCAGTGATTCCCCCGGGGGCCGGGACGAGCAGTACTTC.

This clonotype was detected many times. V gene TRBV6-1 combines with J gene TRBJ1-5, with D hard to call. Germline CDR1 MNHNS, CDR2 SASEGT. The CDR3 is made up of 14 amino acids. V lost 4 bases and J 5 bases, leaving 12 bases between the germline ends. CDR3 DNA sequence: TGTGCCAGCAGTGTCTCCGAGTGGGATCAGCCCCAGCATTTT. Protein sequence: CASSVSEWDQPQHF.

CDR3 bases: TGTGCCAGCAGCCGTTCCCCGGGACAGGGGGTTTATGAGCAGTTCTTC. The encoded protein is CASSRSPGQGVYEQFF. The J gene is TRBJ2-1, the V gene TRBV4-2, with 11 bases fitting TRBD1. The CDR3 loop spans 16 amino acids. Germline V gives CDR1 LGHNA, CDR2 YNFKEQ. V dropped 4 bases and J dropped 8; count of bases not matched to a gene: 10.